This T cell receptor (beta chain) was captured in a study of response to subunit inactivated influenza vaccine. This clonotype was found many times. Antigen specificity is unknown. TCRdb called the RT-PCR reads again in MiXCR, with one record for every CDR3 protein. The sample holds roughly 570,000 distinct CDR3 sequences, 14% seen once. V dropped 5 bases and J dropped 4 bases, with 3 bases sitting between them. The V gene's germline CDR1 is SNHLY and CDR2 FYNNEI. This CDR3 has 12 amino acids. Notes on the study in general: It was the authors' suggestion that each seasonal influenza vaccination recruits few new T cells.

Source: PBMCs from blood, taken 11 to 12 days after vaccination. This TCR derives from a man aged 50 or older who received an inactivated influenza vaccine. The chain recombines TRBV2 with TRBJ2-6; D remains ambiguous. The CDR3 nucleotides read TGTGCCAGCAGTATAGGGGCCAACGTCCTGACTTTC. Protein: CASSIGANVLTF.